The source of this TCR beta chain is a study of patients and donors after allogeneic stem cell transplantation (dated by TCRdb to the early 2020s). About this clonotype itself: There is no known antigen for this receptor. No base quality values were provided; no much bigger clone lies one nucleotide off.

From its cysteine to its phenylalanine, the CDR3 spans 16 amino acids. Of the read, only the CDR3 DNA is kept; its 48 bases are in frame from base 1. The germline V gene encodes CDR1 SGHTA and CDR2 FQGNSA. Trimming at the junction amounts to 1 base on V and 1 base on J, and the germline ends lie 13 bases apart. The library was generated by RT-PCR. Sequenced on a NextSeq 550. TCRdb passed the public sequencing reads through fastp at Q25 and MiXCR, retaining productive beta sequences. Entries are consolidated by CDR3 protein sequence, retaining the most common genes and DNA. In this sample the table shows over 200,000 distinct CDR3 sequences, 35% to 45% of which occur a single time. Of the sample, under 14% falls within the top ten clones.

The source is a human donor who was either an allogeneic HSCT recipient or a stem cell or donor lymphocyte infusion donor (not recorded which). It is not recorded whose cells these are; they may come from a transplant donor. The sequenced sample consisted of blood, either unsorted or a sorted T cell fraction (not recorded which). The sequence links TRBV7-2 to TRBJ2-5, with the identity of the D gene unclear. The nucleotide sequence is TGTGCCAGCAGCTTAGTGACCTTTATCCTCCAAGAGACCCAGTACTTC. Its coded protein is CASSLVTFILQETQYF.